This T cell receptor (beta chain) was sequenced in a study of immune evolution from preneoplasia to lung adenocarcinoma (dated by TCRdb to about 2021). Regarding the study in general: HLA loss of heterozygosity was observed in approximately 7%, 15% and 30% of AIS, MIA and ADC lesions, respectively, and was not observed in any AAH lesions. Whole exome sequencing and methylation data from the same cohort of nodules were integrated with the immune data. The sample size depended on which specimens were available, not on a prior power calculation. POLYSOLVER was used to infer Class I HLA alleles from exome data, and LOHHLA was used to detect allele-specific HLA loss. The overall cohort was made up of around 51 patients with pulmonary nodules who had surgical resection. Resected precursor lesions (AAH, AIS, MIA) and invasive adenocarcinomas were each compared against paired morphologically normal lung tissue. It was reported in the study that 100 to 110 samples were used for TCR sequencing. The study profiled immune contexture across lung adenocarcinoma precursors and invasive adenocarcinoma using immune gene expression, TCR sequencing and multiplex immunofluorescence. TCR sequencing data were obtained from 51 patients. Results and caveats for the whole study, not just this receptor: Normal lung had the highest top T cell clone frequencies, and these frequencies appeared to fall progressively from AAH through AIS, MIA and invasive adenocarcinoma. T cell clonality was highest in KRAS-mutant nodules compared with EGFR-mutant or double wild-type lesions. Findings were based on association rather than direct causation; larger cohorts with long-term follow-up and longitudinal biopsies were deemed needed. Because all patients were from Japan and China, applicability to Western populations was uncertain. The highest clonality was observed in normal lung, whereas higher T cell density and diversity but lower clonality appeared to be present in later-stage lesions.

Using the immunoSEQ hsTCRbeta Kit, TCR beta CDR3 regions were sequenced from DNA. The original pipeline was this. TCR sequencing data were analysed with the ImmunoSEQ Analyzer. T cell clonality was defined as 1 minus Pielou's evenness computed on productive rearrangements. The inverse Simpson index, applied to productive templates, was used to measure T cell diversity. T cell density was defined as TCR beta template counts normalized to usable DNA, with usable DNA estimated by amplification and sequencing of housekeeping genes. TCR metrics were compared across histologic stages using two-sided Kruskal-Wallis tests. Sourced from immuneACCESS, this table was stored by TCRdb with only in-frame sequences that have V and J called. A share of the clones is absent; for the studies checked, an unresolved V gene accounts for under half, and the remainder has no known explanation. Clonal size and the V and J genes are those of that table, whereas D and trimming came from the DNA. The sample includes about 4,300 clones, with under 80% observed a single time. The ten largest account for 8.5% to 10% of the sample.

Resection was performed on patients in Japan or China between about 2013 and 2018. The histologic diagnosis of each case was independently confirmed on H&E slides by two lung cancer pathologists. Premalignant or tumor cells were enriched for nucleic acid extraction by macro-dissection performed after pathologic assessment. The AllPrep DNA/RNA FFPE Kit was used to isolate DNA from FFPE tissue. Trimming removed 5 bases from V and 7 bases from J, leaving 15 bases between the germline ends. Reading the germline V gene (reference sequence) gives CDR1 SEHNR and CDR2 FQNEAQ. Measured from the cysteine to the phenylalanine, the CDR3 is 14 residues long. Left in the record is the CDR3 DNA by itself, 42 bases read in frame from the first base. Details on this clone: Its antigen is currently not known. One base away there is no much larger clone; base qualities are not given.

The TCR comes from a person aged 60 to 85 with lung adenocarcinoma. Sequenced: FFPE minimally invasive lung adenocarcinoma tissue. Interpreted using the paper, the cell subset or site label stands for: micro-invasive lung adenocarcinoma (MIA). In this chain, TRBV7-9 is recombined with TRBJ2-1, with the D gene not confidently named. The CDR3 region has the sequence CASSQAGSLNEQFF. The DNA sequence reads TGTGCCAGCAGCCAAGCCGGATCGTTGAATGAGCAGTTCTTC. This CDR3, with the reference TRBV7-9 and TRBJ2-1 proteins standing in past its ends, gives the full variable domain DTGVSQNPRHKITKRGQNVTFRCDPISEHNRLYWYRQTLGQGPEFLTYFQNEAQLEKSRLLSDRFSAERPKGSFSTLEIQRTEQGDSAMYLCASSQAGSLNEQFFGPGTRLTVL.